The 12 T cell receptor beta chains below come from one sample, sequenced in a study of T cells in Graves' hyperthyroidism and ophthalmopathy. TCR beta CDR3 sequences were amplified from RNA transcripts. With the HTBI primer set, the TCR CDR3 went through a first round of RT-PCR. A single record per CDR3 protein comes from TCRdb applying MiXCR to the multiplex PCR reads. The table includes approximately 520,000 distinct CDR3 sequences, about a fifth detected once. The specimen sequenced was blood. The receptors derive from a man between 18 and 35 years old with Graves' hyperthyroidism.

The rearrangement links TRBV2 to TRBJ2-3, with D perhaps TRBD2 (5 bases). Trimming removed 6 bases at V and 13 bases at J, with 14 bases between. Germline values: CDR1 SNHLY, CDR2 FYNNEI. The CDR3 extends over 11 amino acids. CDR3: CASRIGLVEYF. Written as DNA, the CDR3 is TGTGCCAGCAGGATAGGACTTGTTGAGTATTTT.

This clonotype was counted many times. This chain connects TRBV20-1 to TRBJ2-5; TRBD2 aligns across 16 bases. V dropped 5 bases and J dropped 2; count of bases not matched to a gene: 5. The germline CDR1 and CDR2 sequences are DFQATT and SNEGSKA (reference sequence). This CDR3 spans 16 amino acids. For the CDR3, the DNA is TGCAGTGCTGGGCCGGGACTAGCGGGGGGGCAAGAGACCCAGTACTTC. It translates to CSAGPGLAGGQETQYF.

In this sample, this clonotype turned up a few times. This may be a read error, as it is one base from a much larger clone. The chain links TRBV29-1 to TRBJ1-1, with D possibly matching TRBD1 (5 bases). CDR1 and CDR2 (germline): SQVTM, ANQGSEA. The CDR3 consists of 14 residues. DNA for the CDR3: TGCAGCGTTGATGGAGGACACCTAAACACTGAAGCTTGCTTT. This encodes CSVDGGHLNTEACF.

The V and J genes are TRBV30 and TRBJ2-7, with D unclear. Looked up from germline, CDR1 is GTSNPN and CDR2 is SVGIG (reference sequence). The CDR3 covers 16 residues. The V gene lost 2 bases and the J gene lost 0 bases, with 17 bases spanning the gap. CDR3 loop: CAWSPRSGLSSYEQYF. The CDR3 DNA sequence: TGTGCCTGGAGTCCCCGTTCGGGCTTAAGCTCCTACGAGCAGTACTTC.

This clonotype appeared many times. This chain links TRBV6-1 with TRBJ1-1; the match to TRBD1 covers 8 bases. The CDR3 runs 12 residues. J gave up 6 bases and V 6 bases, and 3 bases lay outside the gene matches. CDR1 and CDR2 from the germline V gene are MNHNS and SASEGT. CDR3 bases: TGTGCCAGCAGAAAGACAGGGGCTGAAGCTTTCTTT. Translating it yields CASRKTGAEAFF.

The rearrangement links TRBV7-9 to TRBJ1-2; the D is unclear. CDR1 SEHNR and CDR2 FQNEAQ come from the germline V gene (reference sequence). The CDR3 totals 14 residues. V was shortened by 1 base and J by 4 bases, with 10 bases between the two germline ends. The CDR3 DNA reads TGTGCCAGCAGCTTAGGGGGTGGACCCTATGGCTACACCTTC. Translated, it gives CASSLGGGPYGYTF. The whole variable domain, filled in from reference TRBV7-9 and TRBJ1-2, reads DTGVSQNPRHKITKRGQNVTFRCDPISEHNRLYWYRQTLGQGPEFLTYFQNEAQLEKSRLLSDRFSAERPKGSFSTLEIQRTEQGDSAMYLCASSLGGGPYGYTFGSGTRLTVV.

This clonotype was counted only a few times. The chain is built from TRBV29-1 and TRBJ2-5; possible D gene TRBD1, 6 bases. The V end was cut by 3 bases, the J end by 2 bases, with 7 bases between. CDR3 length: 12 amino acids. Germline CDR1 SQVTM, CDR2 ANQGSEA. The DNA of the CDR3 is TGCAGCGTTGAGCAGGGGCAAGAGACCCAGTACTTC. Protein: CSVEQGQETQYF.

The rearrangement joins TRBV12-3 or TRBV12-4 to TRBJ1-1; D remains ambiguous. V was trimmed by 8 bases and J by 3 bases, leaving 13 bases between them. This CDR3 has 13 amino acids. CDR3 region: CASSIERDTEAFF. CDR3 in DNA: TGTGCCAGCTCAATCGAGAGGGACACTGAAGCTTTCTTT.

This clonotype was detected many times. This sequence joins TRBV28 and TRBJ1-2, with 7 nucleotides matching TRBD1. The trim removed 2 bases at V and 2 bases at J, leaving 5 bases unmatched. Germline V gives CDR1 MDHEN, CDR2 SYDVKM. The CDR3 runs to 15 residues. The CDR3 region is CASSLVTGANYGYTF. As DNA, the CDR3 is TGTGCCAGCAGTTTAGTCACAGGGGCAAACTATGGCTACACCTTC.

This chain uses TRBV7-3 with TRBJ2-5; tentatively, D is TRBD1 (5 bases). Germline lookup yields CDR1 SGHTA and CDR2 FQGTGA. The CDR3 extends over 15 amino acids. V was clipped by 5 bases and J by 8 bases, with 21 bases between them. For the CDR3, the DNA is TGTGCCAGCAGCCCTGGTGTTGGGGCTTTCGGAACCCAGTACTTC. This translates into CASSPGVGAFGTQYF.

This clonotype was recorded many times. The genes are TRBV28 and TRBJ2-5; no definite D call. The CDR3 consists of 14 residues. Per the germline V gene, CDR1 is MDHEN and CDR2 is SYDVKM. The V end was cut by 7 bases, the J end by 5 bases, with 17 bases between. CDR3: CASNTPLRPETQYF. DNA for the CDR3: TGTGCCAGCAATACCCCGTTACGACCGGAGACCCAGTACTTC.

The chain links TRBV7-8 to TRBJ1-1, with D hard to call. CDR1 and CDR2 from the germline V gene are SGHVS and FQNEAQ. Trimming removed 5 bases from V and 1 base from J, with 11 bases in between. The CDR3 extends over 14 amino acids. CDR3 nucleotides: TGTGCCAGCAGCCCAAACACCGGGAACACTGAAGCTTTCTTT. It encodes CASSPNTGNTEAFF.